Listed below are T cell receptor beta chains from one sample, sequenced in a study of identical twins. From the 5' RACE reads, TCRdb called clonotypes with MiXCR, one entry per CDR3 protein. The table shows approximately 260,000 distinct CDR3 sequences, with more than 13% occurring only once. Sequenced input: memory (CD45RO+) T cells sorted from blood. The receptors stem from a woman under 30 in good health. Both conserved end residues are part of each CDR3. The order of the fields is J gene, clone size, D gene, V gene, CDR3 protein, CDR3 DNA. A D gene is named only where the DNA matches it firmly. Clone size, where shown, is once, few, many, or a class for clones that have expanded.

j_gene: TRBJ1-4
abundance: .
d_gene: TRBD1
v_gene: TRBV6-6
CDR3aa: CASGTENEKLFF
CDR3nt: TGTGCCAGCGGGACAGAGAATGAAAAACTGTTTTTT

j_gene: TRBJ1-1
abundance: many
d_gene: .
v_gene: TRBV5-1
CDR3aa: CASSLASLNTEAFF
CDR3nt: TGCGCCAGCAGCTTGGCCAGCTTGAACACTGAAGCTTTCTTT

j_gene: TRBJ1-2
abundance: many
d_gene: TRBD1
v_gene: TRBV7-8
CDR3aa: CASSPTGGYGYTF
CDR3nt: TGTGCCAGCAGCCCGACAGGGGGCTATGGCTACACCTTC

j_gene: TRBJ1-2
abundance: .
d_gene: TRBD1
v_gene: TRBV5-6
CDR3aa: CASSWTGTRDYGYTF
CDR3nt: TGTGCCAGCAGTTGGACAGGCACTCGGGACTATGGCTACACCTTC

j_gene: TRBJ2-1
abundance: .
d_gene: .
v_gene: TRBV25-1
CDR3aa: CASKPMGRNEQFF
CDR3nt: TGTGCCAGCAAACCCATGGGGCGCAATGAGCAGTTCTTC

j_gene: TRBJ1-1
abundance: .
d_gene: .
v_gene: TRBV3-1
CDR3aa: CASSQATAGNTEAFF
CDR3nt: TGTGCCAGCAGCCAGGCTACAGCGGGGAACACTGAAGCTTTCTTT

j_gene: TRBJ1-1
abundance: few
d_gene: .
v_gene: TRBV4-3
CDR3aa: CASSQEMGNTEAFF
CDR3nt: TGCGCCAGCAGCCAAGAAATGGGGAACACTGAAGCTTTCTTT

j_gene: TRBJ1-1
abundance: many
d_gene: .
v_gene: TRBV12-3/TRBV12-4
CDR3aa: CASSLVRGGTEAFF
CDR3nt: TGTGCCAGCAGTTTAGTCCGGGGTGGAACTGAAGCTTTCTTT

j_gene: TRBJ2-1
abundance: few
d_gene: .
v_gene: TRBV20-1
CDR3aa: CSARTGHEQFF
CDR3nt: TGCAGTGCTAGAACGGGACATGAGCAGTTCTTC

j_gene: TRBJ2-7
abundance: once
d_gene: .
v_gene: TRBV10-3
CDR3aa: CAISPLRSGRVGSYEQYF
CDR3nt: TGTGCCATCAGCCCCTTAAGATCGGGCAGGGTGGGGTCGTACGAGCAGTACTTC

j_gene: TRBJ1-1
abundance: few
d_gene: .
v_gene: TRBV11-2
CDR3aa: CASSSDLHTEAFF
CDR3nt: TGTGCCAGCAGCTCAGACCTCCACACTGAAGCTTTCTTT

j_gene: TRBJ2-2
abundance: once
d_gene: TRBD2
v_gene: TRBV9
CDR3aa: CASSVAGGPDGELFF
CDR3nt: TGTGCCAGCAGCGTAGCGGGGGGGCCGGACGGGGAGCTGTTTTTT

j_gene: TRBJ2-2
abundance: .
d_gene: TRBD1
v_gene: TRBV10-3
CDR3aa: CAIRNLGTGGTGELFF
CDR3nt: TGTGCCATCAGGAATCTCGGGACAGGGGGCACCGGGGAGCTGTTTTTT